The 32 T cell receptor beta chains listed next were all sequenced from one sample in a study of OX40 agonist ivuxolimab in advanced cancers. Clones were read by immunoSEQ multiplex PCR, and TCRdb kept only the in-frame ones, dropping some. Here the sample spans tens of thousands of clones, almost 90% being singletons. This material consisted of CD4+ or CD8+ T cells sorted from blood, taken in a trial of the OX40 agonist ivuxolimab. These receptor sequences come from an adult with an advanced solid tumor such as melanoma, head and neck, liver or kidney cancer.

The chain employs TRBV19 and TRBJ2-1, with D perhaps matching TRBD2 (5 bases). This CDR3 comprises 15 residues. Trimming removed 0 bases from V and 9 bases from J, with 15 bases in between. The germline V gene encodes CDR1 LNHDA and CDR2 SQIVND (reference sequence). Here the CDR3 reads CASSIDFLATGEQFF. In DNA form, the CDR3 reads TGTGCCAGTAGTATAGATTTCCTAGCCACGGGTGAGCAGTTCTTC.

The V and J genes are TRBV10-1 and TRBJ1-1, with D tentatively TRBD1 (5 bases). The CDR3 extends over 13 amino acids. CDR1 WNHNN and CDR2 SYGVQD come from the germline V gene (reference sequence). The V end lost 3 bases, the J end lost 7 bases, and 12 bases lay between the germline ends. This CDR3 is CASSDRGIGEAFF. The CDR3 DNA reads as TGCGCCAGCAGTGACCGGGGGATAGGTGAAGCTTTCTTT.

This sequence joins TRBV18 and TRBJ2-7; no definite D call. This CDR3 comprises 12 residues. Germline V gene data show CDR1 as KGHSH and CDR2 as LQKENI. V lost 1 base and J lost 6, with 7 bases in between. The CDR3 DNA reads as TGTGCCAGCTCACCACAGCCGGGCGAGCAGTACTTC. The encoded protein is CASSPQPGEQYF.

This rearrangement joins TRBV5-6 to TRBJ2-2; D is ambiguous. The CDR3 loop spans 16 amino acids. Germline V CDR1 and CDR2: SGHDT, YYEEEE. Trimming shortened V by 0 bases and J by 0 bases, and 9 bases separated the two germline ends. The CDR3 DNA follows: TGTGCCAGCAGCTTGGTTGGGTTTACGAACACCGGGGAGCTGTTTTTT. It codes for CASSLVGFTNTGELFF.

The chain carries TRBV9 and TRBJ1-2, with TRBD1 identical over 9 bases. Germline CDR1 reads SGDLS; CDR2 reads YYNGEE. CDR3 length: 18 amino acids. With V trimmed by 3 bases and J by 5 bases, 17 bases remained unmatched. DNA for the CDR3: TGTGCCAGCAGCGCCCGGGACAGGGCAAGGGGGTACCGGTATGGCTACACCTTC. It translates to CASSARDRARGYRYGYTF.

V gene TRBV12-5 combines with J gene TRBJ2-5; the match to TRBD2 covers 13 bases. CDR3 length equals 17 residues. Losses at the gene ends were 5 bases for V and 4 bases for J; bases not matched to a gene: 10. Germline V gene lookup returns CDR1 LGHNT and CDR2 FRNRAP. The CDR3 nucleotides are TGTGCTAGTGGTACTACTAGCGGGAGGGTTCAGGGAGAGACCCAGTACTTC. It translates to CASGTTSGRVQGETQYF.

The rearrangement joins TRBV2 to TRBJ2-1; TRBD1 agrees at 10 bases. Trimming took 10 bases from V and 4 from J; bases not matched to a gene: 7. Germline V gives CDR1 SNHLY, CDR2 FYNNEI. The CDR3 has 14 amino acids. Here the CDR3 reads CANEPGQGYNEQFF. The CDR3 nucleotides are TGTGCCAACGAACCGGGACAGGGGTACAATGAGCAGTTCTTC.

The J gene is TRBJ1-1, the V gene TRBV12-5; D not resolved. CDR1 and CDR2 (germline): LGHNT, FRNRAP. The CDR3 is 15 residues long. Trimming removed 0 bases from V and 3 bases from J, with 11 bases in between. The CDR3 protein is CASGLVQGLDTEAFF. CDR3 bases: TGTGCTAGTGGTTTGGTACAAGGACTGGACACTGAAGCTTTCTTT.

The V and J genes are TRBV6-1 and TRBJ2-2, with D uncertain. V was shortened by 5 bases and J by 0 bases, with 7 bases between the two germline ends. The CDR3 loop spans 14 amino acids. CDR1 and CDR2 (germline): MNHNS, SASEGT. In DNA, the CDR3 is TGTGCCAGCAGTAGGCGTTCGAACACCGGGGAGCTGTTTTTT. It is translated as CASSRRSNTGELFF.

This chain links TRBV18 with TRBJ1-6; the D gene is possibly TRBD1 (5 bases). CDR3 length equals 16 residues. CDR1 and CDR2 from the germline V gene are KGHSH and LQKENI. V was trimmed by 0 bases and J by 9 bases, leaving 15 bases between them. The CDR3 nucleotides are TGTGCCAGCTCACCACCAGTCAGGGTCGCAAGTTCACCCCTCCACTTT. It specifies CASSPPVRVASSPLHF.

The chain is built from TRBV7-2 and TRBJ2-3; 7 nucleotides line up with TRBD2. CDR1 and CDR2 from the germline V gene are SGHTA and FQGNSA. There are 16 residues in the CDR3. Losses at the gene ends were 5 bases for V and 6 bases for J; bases not matched to a gene: 14. The CDR3 is CASSPRFGAGMDTQYF. The CDR3 nucleotides are TGTGCCAGCAGCCCCCGGTTTGGAGCGGGAATGGATACGCAGTATTTT. The full variable domain, rest sourced from reference TRBV7-2 and TRBJ2-3, is GAGVSQSPSNKVTEKGKDVELRCDPISGHTALYWYRQSLGQGLEFLIYFQGNSAPDKSGLPSDRFSAERTGGSVSTLTIQRTQQEDSAVYLCASSPRFGAGMDTQYFGPGTRLTVL.

In nucleotides, the CDR3 is TGTGCCAGCAGTTTCCAGACAGGCTACGAGCAGTACTTC. It is translated as CASSFQTGYEQYF. V is TRBV27 and J is TRBJ2-7; the D gene is possibly TRBD1 (6 bases). The CDR3 is 13 residues long. Germline V gives CDR1 MNHEY, CDR2 SMNVEV (reference sequence). V was cut by 3 bases and J by 3 bases, with 9 bases left in between.

This clone was seen only once. This chain connects TRBV27 to TRBJ2-1; 7 positions match TRBD2. The V gene end was trimmed by 10 bases and the J gene end by 0 bases; junction bases not matched to a gene: 6. This CDR3 is 14 amino acids long. CDR1 and CDR2 from the germline V gene are MNHEY and SMNVEV (reference sequence). CDR3 residues: CATDRTSSYNEQFF. Here the CDR3 DNA reads TGTGCCACCGACCGGACTAGCTCCTACAATGAGCAGTTCTTC.

V gene TRBV2 combines with J gene TRBJ2-7; 8 bases map to TRBD2. The J segment lost 7 bases and the V segment lost 6 bases, leaving 11 bases of the junction unmatched. Germline V lookup: CDR1 SNHLY, CDR2 FYNNEI. The CDR3 has 14 amino acids. The CDR3 DNA reads as TGTGCCAGCAGCAACGGACTAGCCGGGAGGGAGCAGTACTTC. Translating it yields CASSNGLAGREQYF.

As DNA, the CDR3 is TGCAGCGTTACGGTCTACCACGAGCAGTACTTC. Residues: CSVTVYHEQYF. The rearrangement joins TRBV29-1 to TRBJ2-7; no definite D call. V was trimmed by 5 bases and J by 5 bases, leaving 10 bases between them. Germline V CDR1 and CDR2: SQVTM, ANQGSEA. The length of the CDR3 is 11 residues.

The chain links TRBV14 to TRBJ1-1; no definite D call. Looked up from germline, CDR1 is SGHDN and CDR2 is FVKESK. The CDR3 sequence is 14 residues long. Trimming cost V 0 bases and J 11 bases, with 16 bases left between them. The CDR3 DNA reads as TGTGCCAGCAGCCAAGAGGGAGGAAATGTGTACGCTTTCTTT. Its protein is CASSQEGGNVYAFF.

This clone was seen once. J is TRBJ2-3 and V is TRBV6-5, with 11 nucleotides matching TRBD1. CDR1 and CDR2 (germline): MNHEY, SVGAGI. The CDR3 has 15 amino acids. J gave up 5 bases and V 5 bases, and 6 bases lay outside the gene matches. The CDR3 reads CASSLKDRGRDTQYF. DNA of the CDR3: TGTGCCAGCAGTCTAAAGGACAGGGGGCGAGATACGCAGTATTTT.

V gene TRBV19 combines with J gene TRBJ1-6, with TRBD1 matching 7 bases. Per the germline V gene, CDR1 is LNHDA and CDR2 is SQIVND (reference sequence). The CDR3 has 18 residues. J gave up 0 bases and V 4 bases, and 9 bases lay outside the gene matches. This CDR3 reads CASSTFGTATSYNSPLHF. The DNA for the CDR3 is TGTGCCAGTAGTACGTTCGGGACAGCCACCTCCTATAATTCACCCCTCCACTTT.

This clone was picked up one time. The chain employs TRBV5-6 and TRBJ1-1, with D hard to call. V was cut by 3 bases and J by 1 base, with 7 bases left in between. The CDR3 totals 13 residues. Germline CDR1 SGHDT, CDR2 YYEEEE. CDR3 sequence reads: CASSSTENTEAFF. CDR3 nucleotides: TGTGCCAGCAGCTCCACAGAGAACACTGAAGCTTTCTTT. The full variable domain, rest sourced from reference TRBV5-6 and TRBJ1-1, is DAGVTQSPTHLIKTRGQQVTLRCSPKSGHDTVSWYQQALGQGPQFIFQYYEEEERQRGNFPDRFSGHQFPNYSSELNVNALLLGDSALYLCASSSTENTEAFFGQGTRLTVV.

This rearrangement joins TRBV18 to TRBJ2-1; 7 bases agree with TRBD2. The J segment lost 5 bases and the V segment lost 0 bases, leaving 4 bases of the junction unmatched. This CDR3 has 15 amino acids. Germline assignment: CDR1 KGHSH and CDR2 LQKENI. CDR3 DNA: TGTGCCAGCTCACCACCTAGCGGGTACAACAATGAGCAGTTCTTC. Encoded protein: CASSPPSGYNNEQFF.

The rearrangement uses TRBV5-1 and TRBJ2-1; 12 bases align to TRBD2. J lost 8 bases, V lost 1 base, and 7 bases had no gene match. Per the germline V gene, CDR1 is SGHRS and CDR2 is YFSETQ. This CDR3 spans 16 amino acids. CDR3 DNA: TGCGCCAGCAGCTTGTCTTCTAGCGGGGGGGCCGATGAGCAGTTCTTC. Encoded protein: CASSLSSSGGADEQFF.

V is TRBV11-2 and J is TRBJ2-3; TRBD2 matches 8 bases. The CDR3 has 16 amino acids. Trimming took 0 bases from V and 6 from J; bases not matched to a gene: 8. Per germline, CDR1 SGHAT and CDR2 FQNNGV. CDR3 region: CASSLEGSGIGDTQYF. CDR3 nucleotides: TGTGCCAGCAGCTTAGAGGGTAGCGGGATTGGGGATACGCAGTATTTT.

V gene TRBV10-3 combines with J gene TRBJ1-1; no definite D call. V gave up 4 bases and J gave up 5 bases, with 8 bases separating them. This CDR3 spans 12 amino acids. Germline V gene sequence: CDR1 ENHRY, CDR2 SYGVKD. The CDR3 DNA reads as TGTGCCATCAGTGGAGGAAAAACTGAAGCTTTCTTT. Amino acids: CAISGGKTEAFF.

The rearrangement uses TRBV7-9 and TRBJ2-1, with 7 bases lining up with TRBD2. The trim removed 3 bases at V and 15 bases at J, leaving 11 bases unmatched. CDR3 length: 13 residues. CDR1 is SEHNR and CDR2 is FQNEAQ in the germline V gene (reference sequence). The CDR3 region has the DNA TGTGCCAGCAGCTTGGCTAACCTAGCGGTATGGTTCTTC. Protein: CASSLANLAVWFF.

V gene TRBV29-1 combines with J gene TRBJ2-7; 10 positions agree with TRBD1. J gave up 5 bases and V 6 bases, and 7 bases lay outside the gene matches. CDR1 SQVTM and CDR2 ANQGSEA come from the germline V gene. The CDR3 is made up of 13 amino acids. The DNA of the CDR3 is TGCAGCGTCTCTCCGGGACAGGGGAACGAGCAGTACTTC. Translating gives CSVSPGQGNEQYF.

V gene TRBV2 combines with J gene TRBJ1-5; perhaps TRBD1 as D (5 bases). Per the germline V gene, CDR1 is SNHLY and CDR2 is FYNNEI. CDR3 length: 15 amino acids. The germline V and J ends were trimmed by 8 bases and 2 bases, with 16 bases remaining between them. CDR3 nucleotide sequence: TGTGCCAGCCGTACAGGAAACCAGGGCAATCAGCCCCAGCATTTT. Its translation is CASRTGNQGNQPQHF.

This sequence joins TRBV27 and TRBJ2-1, with TRBD2 matching over 10 bases. CDR3 length equals 18 residues. V lost 11 bases to trimming and J lost 2 bases; unmatched junction nucleotides: 18. Germline CDR1 is MNHEY and CDR2 is SMNVEV (reference sequence). The CDR3 nucleotides are TGTGCCTCGAGTTCTCAATTTCCGGGACTAGCGACCTACAATGAGCAGTTCTTC. The encoded protein is CASSSQFPGLATYNEQFF.

V and J are TRBV28 and TRBJ2-7; the D gene is possibly TRBD1 (8 bases). V was trimmed by 5 bases and J by 3 bases, leaving 20 bases between them. Germline lookup yields CDR1 MDHEN and CDR2 SYDVKM. The CDR3 loop spans 16 amino acids. The CDR3: CASSGGGQGAIYEQYF. The CDR3 DNA is TGTGCCAGCAGTGGGGGGGGCCAGGGGGCCATCTACGAGCAGTACTTC.

Comment on this clone: The sample carries other DNA sequences with the same CDR3. This chain links TRBV18 with TRBJ1-5, with 7 bases aligning to TRBD1. The CDR3 contains 13 residues. V trimming: 6 bases; J trimming: 6 bases; junction bases outside the gene matches: 5. Germline CDR1 and CDR2: KGHSH and LQKENI. The DNA of the CDR3 is TGTGCCAGCTCCCCTGACAGGGTTCAGCCCCAGCATTTT. The encoded protein is CASSPDRVQPQHF. Using reference TRBV18 and TRBJ1-5 for the parts outside the CDR3, the full variable domain is NAGVMQNPRHLVRRRGQEARLRCSPMKGHSHVYWYRQLPEEGLKFMVYLQKENIIDESGMPKERFSAEFPKEGPSILRIQQVVRGDSAAYFCASSPDRVQPQHFGDGTRLSIL.

This chain joins TRBV7-9 and TRBJ2-2, with D possibly called TRBD1 or TRBD2 (5 bases each). V lost 1 base to trimming and J lost 1 base, with 7 bases between them. Germline lookup yields CDR1 SEHNR and CDR2 FQNEAQ (reference sequence). The CDR3 loop spans 15 amino acids. CDR3 nucleotides: TGTGCCAGCAGCTTAGAGGGACGGAACACCGGGGAGCTGTTTTTT. This sequence encodes CASSLEGRNTGELFF. Drawing the rest from reference TRBV7-9 and TRBJ2-2, the complete variable domain is DTGVSQNPRHKITKRGQNVTFRCDPISEHNRLYWYRQTLGQGPEFLTYFQNEAQLEKSRLLSDRFSAERPKGSFSTLEIQRTEQGDSAMYLCASSLEGRNTGELFFGEGSRLTVL.

V usage is TRBV7-8 and J usage is TRBJ2-7, with TRBD2 as a possible D gene (5 bases). This CDR3 is 16 amino acids long. Germline V gene sequence: CDR1 SGHVS, CDR2 FQNEAQ. Deletions cut 6 bases from V and 5 bases from J, with 23 bases between. The CDR3 loop reads CASRLGSAGLTHEQYF. CDR3 in DNA: TGTGCCAGCAGACTAGGCTCAGCAGGCCTGACGCACGAGCAGTACTTC.

The V gene is TRBV2, the J gene TRBJ2-3; 9 bases line up with TRBD2. The CDR3 is 16 amino acids. Germline V lookup: CDR1 SNHLY, CDR2 FYNNEI. V was pared by 4 bases and J by 4 bases, with 9 bases of the junction left unmatched. This CDR3 reads CASSALAGPVADTQYF. The CDR3 region has the DNA TGTGCCAGCAGTGCCCTAGCGGGGCCCGTCGCAGATACGCAGTATTTT.